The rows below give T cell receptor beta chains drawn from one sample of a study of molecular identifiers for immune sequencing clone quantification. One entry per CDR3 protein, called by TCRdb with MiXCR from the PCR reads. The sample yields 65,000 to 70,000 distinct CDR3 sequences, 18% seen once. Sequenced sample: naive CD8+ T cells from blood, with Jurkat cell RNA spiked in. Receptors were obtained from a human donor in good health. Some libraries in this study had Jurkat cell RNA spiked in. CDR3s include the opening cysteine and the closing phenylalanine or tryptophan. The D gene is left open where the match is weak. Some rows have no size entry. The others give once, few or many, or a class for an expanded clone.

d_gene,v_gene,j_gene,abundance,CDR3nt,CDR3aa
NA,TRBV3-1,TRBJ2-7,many,TGTGCCAGCAGCCAATTTCCCGGCTACGAGCAGTACTTC,CASSQFPGYEQYF
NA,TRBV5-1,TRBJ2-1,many,TGCGCCAGCAGCTCCCCTGGGGGGACTTCGATAGTTGAGCAGTTCTTC,CASSSPGGTSIVEQFF
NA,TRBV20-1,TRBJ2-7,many,TGCAGTGCTACTACAGGTATCTCCTACGAGCAGTACTTC,CSATTGISYEQYF
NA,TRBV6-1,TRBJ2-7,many,TGTGCCAGCATCCAGGACGGCCCCTACGAGCAGTACTTC,CASIQDGPYEQYF
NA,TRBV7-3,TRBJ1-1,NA,TGTGCCAGCAGCTTAACGGGGGCGGGTGGCACTGAAGCTTTCTTT,CASSLTGAGGTEAFF
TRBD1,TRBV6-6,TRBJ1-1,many,TGTGCCACCGACGAGGGGGCGGACACTGAAGCTTTCTTT,CATDEGADTEAFF
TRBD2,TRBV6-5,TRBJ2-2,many,TGTGCCAGCAGTTTGGGACTAGCGGTCAACACCGGGGAGCTGTTTTTT,CASSLGLAVNTGELFF
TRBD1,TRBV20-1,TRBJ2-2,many,TGCAGTGCGAGCCCCGGGACAGGGGTGGGCACCGGGGAGCTGTTTTTT,CSASPGTGVGTGELFF
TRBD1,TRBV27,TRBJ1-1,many,TGTGCCAGCTCCTGGACAGGGGGGAGCACTGAAGCTTTCTTT,CASSWTGGSTEAFF
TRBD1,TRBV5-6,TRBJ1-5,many,TGTGCCAGCAGCTTGCCCGGGACAGGGAAAAATCAGCCCCAGCATTTT,CASSLPGTGKNQPQHF
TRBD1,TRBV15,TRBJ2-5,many,TGTGCCACCACAGGGGGCCTCCAAGAGACCCAGTACTTC,CATTGGLQETQYF
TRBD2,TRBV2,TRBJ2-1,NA,TGTGCCAGCAATCCTAGCGGGAGAGTCGCCTACAATGAGCAGTTCTTC,CASNPSGRVAYNEQFF
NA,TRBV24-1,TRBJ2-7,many,TGTGCCACCAGTGATTTGGAAGGGAACGAGCAGTACTTC,CATSDLEGNEQYF
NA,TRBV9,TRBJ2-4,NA,TGTGCCAGCGGCGCCCCCGGGGAAAACATTCAGTACTTC,CASGAPGENIQYF
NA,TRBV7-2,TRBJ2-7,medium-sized,TGTGCCAGCAGCTTAGCGTTTAGAGGGGCCCACGAGCAGTACTTC,CASSLAFRGAHEQYF
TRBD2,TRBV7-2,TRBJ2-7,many,TGTGCCAGCAGCTTATTCGGGCTAGCGGGCAACGAGCAGTACTTC,CASSLFGLAGNEQYF
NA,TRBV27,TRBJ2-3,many,TGTGCCAGCAGTTTTAGCTGGAGCACAGATACGCAGTATTTT,CASSFSWSTDTQYF
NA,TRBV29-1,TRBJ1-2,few,TGCAGCGTTCCGGGGGGCAGAAACTATGGCTACACCTTC,CSVPGGRNYGYTF
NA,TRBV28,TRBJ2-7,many,TGTGCCAGCAGTTTATGGGGGGGAAACCCCTACGAGCAGTACTTC,CASSLWGGNPYEQYF
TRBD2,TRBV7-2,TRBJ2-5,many,TGTGCCAGCAGCTTAGTGTTAGCGGGAGGGATACAGGAGACCCAGTACTTC,CASSLVLAGGIQETQYF
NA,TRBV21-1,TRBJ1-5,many,TGTGCCAGCAGCAAAGGTGACAGCCAAAATCAGCCCCAGCATTTT,CASSKGDSQNQPQHF
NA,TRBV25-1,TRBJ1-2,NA,TGTGCCAGCAGTTCCCAGGGCTACTATGGCTACACCTTC,CASSSQGYYGYTF
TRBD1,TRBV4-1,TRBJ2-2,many,TGCGCCAGCGGACAGGGGGCTGCGAACACCGGGGAGCTGTTTTTT,CASGQGAANTGELFF
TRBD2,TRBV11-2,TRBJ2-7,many,TGTGCCAGCAGCTTAGTTTTCGGTAGGCCTAGCGGGAGTACCGCCTACGAGCAGTACTTC,CASSLVFGRPSGSTAYEQYF
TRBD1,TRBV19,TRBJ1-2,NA,TGTGCCAGTGGACTGGGACAGGTGAATGGCTACACCTTC,CASGLGQVNGYTF
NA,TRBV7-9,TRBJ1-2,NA,TGTGCCAGCAGCTTAGTCGGGGTTTTTAACTATGGCTACACCTTC,CASSLVGVFNYGYTF
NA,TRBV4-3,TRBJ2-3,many,TGCGCCAGCAGCAGTAGCGGAACAGATACGCAGTATTTT,CASSSSGTDTQYF
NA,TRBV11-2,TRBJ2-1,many,TGTGCCAGCAGCTTAGCCCCAGACAATGAGCAGTTCTTC,CASSLAPDNEQFF
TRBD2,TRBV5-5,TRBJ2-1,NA,TGTGCCAGCAGCTTGGGCGGGAGCTCCTACAATGAGCAGTTCTTC,CASSLGGSSYNEQFF
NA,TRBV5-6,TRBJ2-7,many,TGTGCCAGCAGCTTGTCGAGGGACGCCGGCCCTATCTACGAGCAGTACTTC,CASSLSRDAGPIYEQYF
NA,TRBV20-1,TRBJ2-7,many,TGCAGTGCTAGATATGCGGGCGGCTCCTACGAGCAGTACTTC,CSARYAGGSYEQYF
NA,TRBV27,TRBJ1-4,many,TGTGCCAGCAGTTTCGGCAGTAGGGATGAAAAACTGTTTTTT,CASSFGSRDEKLFF
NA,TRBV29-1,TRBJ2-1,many,TGCAGCGTTGGAGGCGGTTATTACAATGAGCAGTTCTTC,CSVGGGYYNEQFF
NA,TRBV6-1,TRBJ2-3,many,TGTGCCAGCAGCATATGGGGGGGCCCAGATACGCAGTATTTT,CASSIWGGPDTQYF
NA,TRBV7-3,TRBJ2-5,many,TGTGCCAGCAGCTTATCCGGGTTTAATAGTTTTATATACTTC,CASSLSGFNSFIYF
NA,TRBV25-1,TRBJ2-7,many,TGTGCCAGCAGTGAATCGGACAGAACCTACGAGCAGTACTTC,CASSESDRTYEQYF
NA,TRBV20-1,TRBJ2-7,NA,TGCGGTGCTAGAGATGGTGGGGGAGGCCACTACGAGCAGTACTTC,CGARDGGGGHYEQYF